The present TCR beta chain was sequenced within a study of T cell responses to AZD1222 COVID-19 vaccine. The germline V gene has CDR1 MNHEY and CDR2 SVGEGT. V was clipped by 4 bases and J by 0 bases, with 13 bases between them. The CDR3 is 15 amino acids. Study-level results: Clonal diversity may have been underestimated, and the donors were mostly white British, with more females than males.

Comments on this clone: The antigen remains undetermined.

Libraries were prepared by immunoSEQ multiplex PCR; TCRdb keeps only in-frame clonotypes and omits some of them. The table shows 100,000 to 150,000 clones, with around 87% occurring only once. The sequence was collected from an adult in good health. The sample here was peripheral blood, taken on day 0 of AZD1222 vaccination. The V and J genes are TRBV6-2 or TRBV6-3 and TRBJ2-7; D gene ambiguous. In DNA, the CDR3 is TGTGCCAGCAGTTCTAACTGGGGAAGCTCCTACGAGCAGTACTTC. Protein sequence: CASSSNWGSSYEQYF.